The clone carrying this T cell receptor (beta chain) was found once. As yet, its antigen is unknown. The PCR used 60 Vbeta and 13 Jbeta primers. Data came from immunoSEQ multiplex PCR; TCRdb stores just in-frame clones and leaves some out. The sample comprises 100,000 to 150,000 clones, less than 85% of which are singletons, and roughly 15% rests with the top ten. V lost 0 bases, J lost 0 bases, and 15 bases lay in between. CDR3 length equals 19 residues. Germline V gene sequence: CDR1 LNHNV, CDR2 YYDKDF (reference sequence). This specimen comes from a study of cytomegalovirus exposure and HLA in healthy donors. The study's findings and limits: Researchers had no immune exposure information except CMV serostatus available. Most TCR beta V segments were productive about 90% or about 30% of the time in an earlier analysis.

The chain has TRBV15 and TRBJ2-6; D perhaps matches TRBD1 (6 bases). The source of this sequence is a man aged 50 to 59 in good health and CMV-seropositive. Sequencing was carried out using PBMCs. The chain's CDR3 is CATSRDRDTALSGANVLTF. The CDR3 DNA is TGTGCCACCAGCAGAGATAGGGACACCGCTCTCTCTGGGGCCAACGTCCTGACTTTC. Full variable domain (rest looked up from reference TRBV15 and TRBJ2-6): DAMVIQNPRYQVTQFGKPVTLSCSQTLNHNVMYWYQQKSSQAPKLLFHYYDKDFNNEADTPDNFQSRRPNTSFCFLDIRSPGLGDTAMYLCATSRDRDTALSGANVLTFGAGSRLTVL.